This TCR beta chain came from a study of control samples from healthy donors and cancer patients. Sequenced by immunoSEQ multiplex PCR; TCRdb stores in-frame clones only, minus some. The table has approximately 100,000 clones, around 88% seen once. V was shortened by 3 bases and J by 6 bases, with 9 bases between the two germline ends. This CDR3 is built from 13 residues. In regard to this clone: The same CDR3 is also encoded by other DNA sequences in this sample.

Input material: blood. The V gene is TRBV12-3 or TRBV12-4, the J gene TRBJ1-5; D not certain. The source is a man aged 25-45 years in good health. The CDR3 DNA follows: TGTGCCAGCAGTTTGGGTCGAGGTCAGCCCCAGCATTTT. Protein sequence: CASSLGRGQPQHF.